This TCR beta chain was documented in a study of blood T cell repertoires in COVID-19. The CDR3 totals 16 residues. V shed 4 bases, J shed 4 bases, and the junction held 8 bases outside the gene matches. CDR1 is SGHTS and CDR2 is YDEGEE in the germline V gene. Some clones are missing from TCRdb's copy, which holds only in-frame ones; the method was immunoSEQ multiplex PCR. The table lists about 190,000 clones, roughly 80% of them singletons. Sample: peripheral blood. The chain recombines TRBV5-8 with TRBJ2-1, with 10 bases lining up with TRBD1. This sequence originates from a woman aged 45-65 years with acute or convalescent COVID-19. The DNA for the CDR3 is TGTGCCAGCAGCCTGGGGACAGGGGTCTTGTACAATGAGCAGTTCTTC. Protein: CASSLGTGVLYNEQFF.